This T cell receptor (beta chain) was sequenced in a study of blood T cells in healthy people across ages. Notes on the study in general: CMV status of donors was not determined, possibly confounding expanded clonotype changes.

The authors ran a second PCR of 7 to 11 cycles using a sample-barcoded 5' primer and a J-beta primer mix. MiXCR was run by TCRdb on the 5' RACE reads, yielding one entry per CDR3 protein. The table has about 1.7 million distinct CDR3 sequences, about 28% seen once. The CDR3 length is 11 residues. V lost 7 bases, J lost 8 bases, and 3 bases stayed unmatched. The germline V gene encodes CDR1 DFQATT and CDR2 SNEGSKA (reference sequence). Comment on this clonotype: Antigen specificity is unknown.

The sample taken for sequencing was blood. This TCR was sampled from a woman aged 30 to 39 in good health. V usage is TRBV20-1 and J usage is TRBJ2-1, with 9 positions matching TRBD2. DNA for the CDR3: TGCAGTGGCGGGAGGGGGGATGAGCAGTTCTTC. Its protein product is CSGGRGDEQFF.